This T cell receptor (beta chain) emerged from a study of blood T cell repertoires in COVID-19 (dated by TCRdb to about 2020). For context, the study as a whole: Collaborator samples came from the United States, Italy and Spain and covered acute and convalescent phases of COVID-19. The prospective study material was composed of cDNA or gDNA derived from T cells, B-cell-depleted T cells, or PBMCs. The dataset comprised deeply sampled blood TCRbeta repertoires from subjects exposed to, actively infected with, or recovered from COVID-19. The repertoires were made available in a free public database intended to serve as a resource for research on the immune response to SARS-CoV-2. Samples were obtained from the ongoing ImmuneRACE study (first 160 participants) and from about 1,300 subjects provided by 6 global collaborators. The sample metadata nearly always contained a de-identified subject ID, COVID-19 status, age in years and sex. Where available, HLA class I and class II types were obtained from metadata supplied by the sample provider rather than from assay-based typing.

The CDR3 has 14 amino acids, counting the end cysteine and phenylalanine. Only the CDR3 DNA stays, 42 bases, in frame from base 1. The germline V gene (reference sequence) yields MNHEY for CDR1 and SMNVEV for CDR2. After removal of 5 bases from V and 3 bases from J, the junction retains 4 bases not matched to a gene. On the study overall, not on this receptor specifically: The amount of clinical and demographic metadata varied by source and participant and was provided uncurated.

One collaborating source in Seattle enrolled patients while the patients were actively infected and followed the patients over time throughout the course of disease. The collaborating institutions used their own protocols to collect whole blood in K2EDTA tubes. For TCRbeta analysis, collaborators shipped samples as frozen whole blood, isolated PBMCs, or DNA extracted from either of those sample types. The immunoSEQ Assay, a bias-controlled multiplex PCR, was used to amplify TCRbeta CDR3 regions from genomic DNA. The study's own analysis went as follows. Within the assay, amplification of reference gene primers was used to estimate how many nucleated cells each sample contained. To quantify the absolute abundance of each unique TCRbeta CDR3 rearrangement, sequence reads were collapsed and filtered. Productive Simpson clonality was computed per sample as the square root of Simpson's diversity index over productive rearrangements. Held by TCRdb, this immuneACCESS table contains in-frame sequences only and omits some clones. Under half of the omission traces to an unresolved V gene where checked; the cause of the rest is unknown. V and J calls and clone size follow that table, whereas D and trimming were derived from the DNA. The sample profile shows hundreds of thousands of clones; around 88% of them were found once. The top ten clonotypes cover about 5.4% of the sample.

Of note for this clone: No antigen is known for it. No base-level quality is on record; no much larger clone is a single base apart.

Sequencing was done on a sample of peripheral blood. The chain is made from TRBV27 and TRBJ2-3, with 8 junctional bases fitting TRBD1. The TCR comes from a woman of 80 years or more with COVID-19, enrolled during active disease. The nucleotide sequence reads as follows: TGTGCCAGCAGTGTAACAGGGGGGACAGATACGCAGTATTTT. It specifies CASSVTGGTDTQYF.